The 28 T cell receptor beta chains listed next were all sequenced from one sample in a study of CXCR3-negative and CXCR3-positive naive CD8 T cells (dated by TCRdb to about 2019). Sequencing used a NextSeq 550. The Human TCR Profiling Kit (MiLaboratory) was used to prepare UMI-labeled 5' RACE TRB cDNA libraries. Reprocessed by TCRdb, the reads give a single entry per CDR3 protein sequence, without DNA. The sample table on file contains approximately 100,000 distinct CDR3 sequences. Of the sample, around 0.36% is held by the ten largest clones. Results and caveats for the whole study, not just this receptor: TRB CDR3s from CXCR3-positive naive cells showed higher hydrophobicity (lower Kidera factor 4), lower energy, and higher strength and volume indices than CXCR3-negative naive cells.

These TCRs' antigens remain unknown. Sequencing was done on a sample of naive CXCR3+ CD8+ T cells from blood. Reading the label with the study, this specimen's cell subset or site is: CD45RO-CCR7+CD27+CD95- naive CD8+ T cells expressing CXCR3 (TNR3+). All receptors derive from a human donor in good health. Some clones in this sample may be carry-over from other donors' samples.

The chain links TRBV7-9 to TRBJ1-2. This CDR3 spans 14 amino acids. Germline V gene lookup returns CDR1 SEHNR and CDR2 FQNEAQ (reference sequence). CDR3 loop: CASSYPTGSYGYTF. The variable domain in full, completed from reference TRBV7-9 and TRBJ1-2, reads DTGVSQNPRHKITKRGQNVTFRCDPISEHNRLYWYRQTLGQGPEFLTYFQNEAQLEKSRLLSDRFSAERPKGSFSTLEIQRTEQGDSAMYLCASSYPTGSYGYTFGSGTRLTVV.

The genes are TRBV5-1 and TRBJ2-1. The CDR3 is made up of 15 amino acids. Germline V gene data show CDR1 as SGHRS and CDR2 as YFSETQ. The CDR3 reads CASSSSSNSYNEQFF.

V and J are TRBV4-1 and TRBJ2-3. The CDR3 runs to 14 residues. Germline V gene data show CDR1 as MGHRA and CDR2 as YSYEKL. The CDR3 region is CASSQVVGTDTQYF.

The chain recombines TRBV6-4 with TRBJ1-1. The CDR3 has 11 amino acids. The germline CDR1 and CDR2 sequences are MRHNA and SNTAGT. CDR3 sequence: CASREGTEAFF.

This chain connects TRBV20-1 to TRBJ2-7; TCRdb outputs TRBD2, but without DNA this stays unchecked. The germline CDR1 and CDR2 sequences are DFQATT and SNEGSKA (reference sequence). The CDR3 spans 13 residues. Here the CDR3 reads CSASKGLSYEQYF.

The chain recombines TRBV14 with TRBJ2-3; lacking DNA, the TRBD2 call made by TCRdb goes unchecked. The CDR3 spans 14 residues. Germline CDR1 and CDR2: SGHDN and FVKESK. The CDR3 sequence: CASRSGLASDTQYF. Combining the CDR3 with reference TRBV14 and TRBJ2-3 gives the whole variable domain EAGVTQFPSHSVIEKGQTVTLRCDPISGHDNLYWYRRVMGKEIKFLLHFVKESKQDESGMPNNRFLAERTGGTYSTLKVQPAELEDSGVYFCASRSGLASDTQYFGPGTRLTVL.

The chain is built from TRBV7-9 and TRBJ2-7. The CDR3 extends over 13 amino acids. Germline values: CDR1 SEHNR, CDR2 FQNEAQ (reference sequence). The CDR3 is CASSLAKRYEQYF.

This rearrangement joins TRBV20-1 to TRBJ2-7; lacking DNA, the TRBD1 call made by TCRdb goes unchecked. The CDR3 is 12 residues long. Germline CDR1 DFQATT, CDR2 SNEGSKA (reference sequence). CDR3 in amino acids: CSAKTGWGEQYF.

V usage is TRBV7-3 and J usage is TRBJ2-7. The length of the CDR3 is 15 residues. Germline CDR1 is SGHTA and CDR2 is FQGTGA. This chain's CDR3 is CASSLEGGSTYEQYF.

The V gene is TRBV29-1, the J gene TRBJ2-2. The CDR3 runs 11 residues. From germline, CDR1 is SQVTM and CDR2 ANQGSEA. The CDR3 loop reads CSVEGYGELFF.

The chain joins TRBV4-2 to TRBJ2-7; TCRdb selects TRBD2, and the lack of DNA leaves this call unchecked. CDR1 is LGHNA, CDR2 YNFKEQ, per germline. This CDR3 is 15 amino acids long. The CDR3 region is CASSQDSWTQNEQYF.

The chain uses TRBV10-3 and TRBJ2-1; TCRdb picks TRBD1, but there is no DNA to check that call. CDR3 length: 14 amino acids. Germline values: CDR1 ENHRY, CDR2 SYGVKD. This chain's CDR3 is CAITGTGNSNEQFF.

This chain uses TRBV6-5 with TRBJ2-7. The germline CDR1 and CDR2 sequences are MNHEY and SVGAGI. The CDR3 is 13 residues long. CDR3 in amino acids: CASSIGQIHEQYF.

This chain joins TRBV15 and TRBJ2-7; TCRdb calls TRBD1, which cannot be checked without DNA. CDR1 and CDR2 (germline): LNHNV, YYDKDF (reference sequence). The CDR3 sequence is 13 residues long. The CDR3 protein is CATSRGTGYGQYF.

The chain is built from TRBV7-3 and TRBJ2-3. The CDR3 consists of 14 residues. CDR1 is SGHTA and CDR2 is FQGTGA in the germline V gene. The CDR3 is CASSLGWDTDTQYF.

The chain combines TRBV13 with TRBJ2-7. Germline assignment: CDR1 PRHDT and CDR2 FYEKMQ (reference sequence). This CDR3 is built from 12 residues. The CDR3 sequence is CASSLVSNEQYF.

The rearrangement uses TRBV14 and TRBJ2-1. Per germline, CDR1 SGHDN and CDR2 FVKESK. The CDR3 extends over 14 amino acids. CDR3 loop: CASSQLITYNEQFF.

CDR3 sequence reads: CATQTQAWGGYNEQFF. The chain combines TRBV27 with TRBJ2-1; the TCRdb call, TRBD1, lacks DNA for checking. CDR1 is MNHEY, CDR2 SMNVEV, per germline (reference sequence). This CDR3 has 16 residues.

This chain connects TRBV7-3 to TRBJ2-1; the D gene TCRdb calls, TRBD1, cannot be checked with no DNA. The CDR3 extends over 14 amino acids. Looked up from germline, CDR1 is SGHTA and CDR2 is FQGTGA. The chain's CDR3 is CASSRSLGFDEQFF. The full variable domain, completed using reference TRBV7-3 and TRBJ2-1, is GAGVSQTPSNKVTEKGKYVELRCDPISGHTALYWYRQSLGQGPEFLIYFQGTGAADDSGLPNDRFFAVRPEGSVSTLKIQRTERGDSAVYLCASSRSLGFDEQFFGPGTRLTVL.

This chain joins TRBV6-2 or TRBV6-3 and TRBJ2-5; the D call from TCRdb, TRBD2, cannot be confirmed without DNA. This CDR3 is 17 amino acids long. The germline V gene encodes CDR1 MNHEY and CDR2 SVGEGT. This chain's CDR3 is CASSYSSSGGAEETQYF.

V gene TRBV7-2 combines with J gene TRBJ2-3; the TRBD2 assignment by TCRdb is unverifiable without DNA. This CDR3 comprises 18 residues. Germline CDR1 SGHTA, CDR2 FQGNSA. The CDR3 loop is CASSLDASARRSTDTQYF.

The chain carries TRBV5-6 and TRBJ1-4. Germline-derived CDR1 and CDR2 are SGHDT and YYEEEE. This CDR3 region has 14 residues. The chain's CDR3 is CASSLGGYNEKLFF.

J is TRBJ2-7 and V is TRBV11-2; the D call from TCRdb, TRBD1, cannot be confirmed without DNA. This CDR3 contains 12 residues. Germline V gives CDR1 SGHAT, CDR2 FQNNGV. CDR3 sequence: CASSSGGYEQYF.

The chain recombines TRBV28 with TRBJ2-5; the D call from TCRdb, TRBD2, cannot be confirmed without DNA. The V gene's germline CDR1 is MDHEN and CDR2 SYDVKM. The CDR3 is 15 amino acids. The CDR3 region is CASSLSASGGMAQYF.

The chain's CDR3 is CASSKVQGRYQPQHF. The chain carries TRBV21-1 and TRBJ1-5. TRBV21-1 corresponds to a pseudogene. The CDR3 extends over 15 amino acids.

The chain employs TRBV5-1 and TRBJ1-1. CDR1 and CDR2 (germline): SGHRS, YFSETQ. CDR3 length: 15 residues. The chain's CDR3 is CASSLAASMNTEAFF. The variable domain in full, completed from reference TRBV5-1 and TRBJ1-1, reads KAGVTQTPRYLIKTRGQQVTLSCSPISGHRSVSWYQQTPGQGLQFLFEYFSETQRNKGNFPGRFSGRQFSNSRSEMNVSTLELGDSALYLCASSLAASMNTEAFFGQGTRLTVV.

This chain uses TRBV4-1 with TRBJ2-7; TCRdb picks TRBD1, but there is no DNA to check that call. The CDR3 consists of 14 residues. Germline-derived CDR1 and CDR2 are MGHRA and YSYEKL. The CDR3 loop reads CASSPGPVDYEQYF.

V usage is TRBV21-1 and J usage is TRBJ1-5. TRBV21-1 is reported as a pseudogene. This CDR3 is built from 15 residues. The CDR3 loop reads CARPEGSISNQPQHF.